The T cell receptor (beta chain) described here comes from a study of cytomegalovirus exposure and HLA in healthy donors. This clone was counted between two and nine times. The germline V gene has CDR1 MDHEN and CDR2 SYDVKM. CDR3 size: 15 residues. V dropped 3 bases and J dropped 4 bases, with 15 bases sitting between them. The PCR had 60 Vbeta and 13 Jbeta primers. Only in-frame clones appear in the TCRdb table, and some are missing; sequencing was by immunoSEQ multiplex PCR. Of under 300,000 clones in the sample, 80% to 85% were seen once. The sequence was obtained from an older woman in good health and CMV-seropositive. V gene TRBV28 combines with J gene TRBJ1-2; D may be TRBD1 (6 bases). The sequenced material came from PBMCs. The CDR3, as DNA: TGTGCCAGCAGTTTCTTAGACTCAGGGGTCTATGGCTACACCTTC. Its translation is CASSFLDSGVYGYTF.